This T cell receptor beta chain was observed in a study of vaccination effects on CD4 cells after COVID-19. This clone was picked up a small number of times. Its specificity is unknown. ViraFEST used viral peptide pools to expand antigen-specific CD4+ T cells before sequencing. CD4+ T cells were isolated after nine to ten days of culture. PCR showed that the person got SARS-CoV-2 infection at some point between March and December 2020. It was with about 10 IU/ml IL-2 and roughly 9.2 ug/ml peptides that a few million PBMC per well were cultured. Assay: immunoSEQ multiplex PCR; the TCRdb copy retains only in-frame clones and omits some. The sample records around 30,000 clones, about three quarters being singletons. Germline V gene data show CDR1 as MNHNS and CDR2 as SASEGT. V was cut by 2 bases and J by 7 bases, with 12 bases left in between. The CDR3 has 15 residues.

The material sequenced was CD4+ T cells from PBMCs cultured with SARS-CoV-2 spike peptides, taken before COVID-19 vaccination. The chain links TRBV6-1 to TRBJ1-6; D is unclear. The source of this sequence is a human donor who had a prior SARS-CoV-2 infection. The CDR3: CASSEPGVWNSPLHF. The DNA of the CDR3 is TGTGCCAGCAGTGAACCCGGGGTTTGGAATTCACCCCTCCACTTT.